This T cell receptor (beta chain) was recovered during a study of tumor and adjacent non-tumor tissue in lung cancer. Study details: There were around 11 adenocarcinoma, 2 squamous cell carcinoma and 1 small cell lung cancer cases.

A modified ARM-PCR protocol with three rounds of nested PCR amplified TCRbeta. MiXCR was run by TCRdb on the multiplex PCR reads, yielding one entry per CDR3 protein. Of nearly 50,000 distinct CDR3 sequences in the sample, around 59% were seen once. No cell sorting was done before RNA was extracted from the tissue. The normal lung tissue was taken more than 3 cm from the tumor edge. This CDR3 comprises 17 residues. As for this clonotype: One end of the junction varies from germline; a read error may be responsible.

This clonotype was sampled from a woman in her seventies with non-small cell lung cancer. The chain employs TRBV12-3 or TRBV12-4 and TRBJ1-1; 12 nucleotides agree with TRBD1. The specimen sequenced was distant non-tumor lung tissue. CDR3 region: CGSNKRDRGLLNTEAFF. The CDR3 region has the DNA TGTGGCAGCAACAAGAGGGACAGGGGGCTTTTGAACACCGAAGCTTTCTTT.